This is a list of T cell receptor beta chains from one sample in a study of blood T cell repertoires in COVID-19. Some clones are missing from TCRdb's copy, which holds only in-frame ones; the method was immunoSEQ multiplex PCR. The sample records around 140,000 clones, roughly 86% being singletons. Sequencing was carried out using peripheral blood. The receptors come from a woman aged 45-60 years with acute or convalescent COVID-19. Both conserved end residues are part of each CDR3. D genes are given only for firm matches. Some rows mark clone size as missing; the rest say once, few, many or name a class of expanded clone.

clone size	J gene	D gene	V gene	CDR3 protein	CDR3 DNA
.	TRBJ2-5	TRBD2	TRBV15	CATSSWTSGEGETQYF	TGTGCCACCAGCAGTTGGACTAGCGGGGAAGGAGAGACCCAGTACTTC
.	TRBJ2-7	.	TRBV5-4	CASSLSPYEQYF	TGTGCCAGCAGCTTGTCCCCTTACGAGCAGTACTTC
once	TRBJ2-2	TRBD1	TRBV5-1	CASSTQTGVPGELFF	TGCGCCAGCAGCACACAGACAGGGGTTCCCGGGGAGCTGTTTTTT
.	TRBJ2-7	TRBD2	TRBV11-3	CASSLAGGRLYEQYF	TGTGCCAGCAGCTTAGCGGGGGGACGGCTCTACGAGCAGTACTTC
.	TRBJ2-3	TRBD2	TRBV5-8	CASSALTSGSADTQYF	TGTGCCAGCAGCGCACTGACTAGCGGGAGTGCGGATACGCAGTATTTT
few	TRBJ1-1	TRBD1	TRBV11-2	CASRTTGVATEAFF	TGTGCCAGCAGGACCACAGGGGTGGCCACTGAAGCTTTCTTT
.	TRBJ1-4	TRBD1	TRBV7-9	CASSLGQGASEKLFF	TGTGCCAGCAGTCTAGGACAGGGGGCATCTGAAAAACTGTTTTTT
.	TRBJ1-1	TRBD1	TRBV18	CASSPRQGGGADTEAFF	TGTGCCAGCTCACCCCGACAGGGCGGAGGGGCGGACACTGAAGCTTTCTTT
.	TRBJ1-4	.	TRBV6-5	CASRDQGKLFF	TGTGCCAGCAGGGACCAGGGAAAACTGTTTTTT
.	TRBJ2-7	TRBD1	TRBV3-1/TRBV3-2	CASSQDRGRSYEQYF	TGTGCCAGCAGCCAGGACAGGGGCCGGTCCTACGAGCAGTACTTC
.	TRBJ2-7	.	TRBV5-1	CASSSILTGRIYEQYF	TGCGCCAGCAGCTCAATTCTAACAGGGAGAATCTACGAGCAGTACTTC
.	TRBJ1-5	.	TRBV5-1	CASSPTLGQGNIQPQHF	TGCGCCAGCAGCCCCACCCTTGGGCAGGGGAACATTCAGCCCCAGCATTTT
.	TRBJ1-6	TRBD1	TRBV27	CASSLGTRTGGWRPLHF	TGTGCCAGCAGTTTGGGAACCCGGACAGGGGGGTGGAGACCCCTCCACTTT
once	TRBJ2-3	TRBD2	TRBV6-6	CAITRTSGGADTQYF	TGTGCCATAACTCGGACTAGCGGGGGGGCAGATACGCAGTATTTT
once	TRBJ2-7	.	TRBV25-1	CASSTGQISYEQYF	TGTGCCAGCAGTACCGGACAGATTTCCTACGAGCAGTACTTC
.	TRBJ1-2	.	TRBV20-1	CSATTGFGYTF	TGCAGTGCTACCACAGGGTTTGGCTACACCTTC